The 7 T cell receptor beta chains below come from one sample, sequenced in a study of T cell changes during pregnancy in multiple sclerosis. Profiling relied on immunoSEQ multiplex PCR, and the TCRdb table lists in-frame clones only, not all of them. The sample contains approximately 89,000 clones, about 94% of which appear only once. The sequencing here drew on peripheral blood, taken in the third trimester of pregnancy. The receptors here all came from a female donor with multiple sclerosis, enrolled in a pregnancy study.

The CDR3 bases are TGTGCCAGCAGCCCTTTGAGTAGCGGGAACTCCTACGAGCAGTACTTC. This translates into CASSPLSSGNSYEQYF. This chain uses TRBV27 with TRBJ2-7; 8 nucleotides agree with TRBD2. The CDR3 totals 16 residues. The ends lost 6 bases at V and 0 bases at J; junction bases unmatched: 10. CDR1 is MNHEY and CDR2 is SMNVEV in the germline V gene (reference sequence).

The V and J genes are TRBV4-2 and TRBJ2-6; perhaps TRBD1 as D (6 bases). The ends were cut back, 4 bases at V and 8 bases at J, with 18 bases in the middle. From germline, CDR1 is LGHNA and CDR2 YNFKEQ. The length of the CDR3 is 16 residues. Here the CDR3 reads CASSPRLIGGTNVLTF. Written as DNA, the CDR3 is TGTGCCAGCAGCCCCCGGTTAATAGGGGGTACCAACGTCCTGACTTTC.

The chain combines TRBV5-5 with TRBJ1-2, with 8 nucleotides matching TRBD1. The CDR3 sequence is 17 residues long. In germline, CDR1 is SGHKS, CDR2 YYEKEE (reference sequence). V was pared by 4 bases and J by 2 bases, with 13 bases of the junction left unmatched. The chain's CDR3 is CASSPGVRTGLNYGYTF. The CDR3 nucleotides read TGTGCCAGCAGCCCGGGGGTAAGGACAGGGCTCAACTATGGCTACACCTTC.

The chain carries TRBV27 and TRBJ2-1, with TRBD1 identical over 7 bases. This CDR3 is built from 16 residues. CDR1 is MNHEY, CDR2 SMNVEV, per germline (reference sequence). The J segment lost 8 bases and the V segment lost 3 bases, leaving 13 bases of the junction unmatched. The CDR3 DNA sequence: TGTGCCAGCAGTTTTACTTCTACAGGGGCGCGCGATGAGCAGTTCTTC. Protein product: CASSFTSTGARDEQFF.

The gene calls are TRBV5-1 and TRBJ1-1; a possible D gene is TRBD1 (6 bases). The CDR3 is 15 amino acids. The germline V gene encodes CDR1 SGHRS and CDR2 YFSETQ. V lost 2 bases, J lost 6 bases, and 17 bases lay in between. CDR3 nucleotide sequence: TGCGCCAGCAGCTTCCAGGGGAGGGGAAGCGCTGAAGCTTTCTTT. It is translated as CASSFQGRGSAEAFF.

The chain employs TRBV2 and TRBJ1-1; no clear D. V was trimmed by 7 bases and J by 5 bases, leaving 32 bases between them. Germline values: CDR1 SNHLY, CDR2 FYNNEI. CDR3 size: 19 residues. The CDR3 reads CASKRRRIDAVEARTEAFF. The CDR3 nucleotides are TGTGCCAGCAAGCGAAGGAGAATCGATGCCGTGGAGGCTCGGACTGAAGCTTTCTTT.

This chain connects TRBV5-1 to TRBJ2-3; 7 nucleotides agree with TRBD2. CDR3 length: 17 amino acids. Germline V CDR1 and CDR2: SGHRS, YFSETQ. Trimming cost V 0 bases and J 1 base; bases outside gene matches: 8. In nucleotides, the CDR3 is TGCGCCAGCAGCTTGGTCGGTGGGAGGGCCGGCACAGATACGCAGTATTTT. It translates to CASSLVGGRAGTDTQYF.